Below, one TCR beta chain is given with its context. Original processing methods: Counts of nucleated cells, estimated from reference gene primer amplification, were obtained. Data came from immunoSEQ multiplex PCR; TCRdb stores just in-frame clones and leaves some out. The V and J calls and clone size come from that table; D and trimming were worked out from the DNA. The repertoire holds 140,000 or so clones, about 81% seen once, with 4% in the top ten. The data were taken from a study of blood T cell repertoires in COVID-19. Study-level background: The United States, Italy and Spain supplied acute and convalescent COVID-19 samples. T cells, B-cell-depleted T cells, or PBMCs supplied cDNA or gDNA.

The CDR3 spans 12 residues. Germline trimming cut 8 bases from V and 11 bases from J; bases unmatched to any gene: 7. Germline CDR1 SNHLY, CDR2 FYNNEI. The specimen was peripheral blood. The sequence derives from a woman older than 75 with acute or convalescent COVID-19. V gene TRBV2 combines with J gene TRBJ2-5, with 11 bases matching TRBD2. CDR3 amino acids: CASDPGLAVQYF. The CDR3 DNA sequence: TGTGCCAGCGATCCGGGACTAGCGGTTCAGTACTTC.